One and the same sample provided the 25 T cell receptor beta chains below, sequenced in a study of T cell responses to AZD1222 COVID-19 vaccine. The repertoire was sequenced with immunoSEQ multiplex PCR; TCRdb's copy has only in-frame clones and lacks some. The sample yields over 55,000 clones, about 80% seen once. Specimen: peripheral blood, collected 28 days after the second AZD1222 dose. The receptors originated from an adult who received the AZD1222 COVID-19 vaccine.

V usage is TRBV6-6 and J usage is TRBJ2-2; D unclear. Germline V gene sequence: CDR1 MNHNY, CDR2 SVGAGI (reference sequence). This CDR3 comprises 16 residues. The ends were cut back, 0 bases at V and 0 bases at J, with 8 bases in the middle. This CDR3 is CASSYSKDSNTGELFF. The CDR3 DNA reads TGTGCCAGCAGTTACTCGAAAGATTCGAACACCGGGGAGCTGTTTTTT.

The chain couples TRBV5-1 to TRBJ1-2; 8 nucleotides line up with TRBD1. Germline-derived CDR1 and CDR2 are SGHRS and YFSETQ. The CDR3 totals 16 residues. Germline trimming cut 0 bases from V and 6 bases from J; bases unmatched to any gene: 10. The CDR3 sequence is CASSLAAWTGRDGYTF. For the CDR3, the DNA is TGCGCCAGCAGCTTGGCCGCCTGGACAGGGAGGGATGGCTACACCTTC.

The rearrangement joins TRBV11-1 to TRBJ2-7, with TRBD1 matching over 7 bases. The germline CDR1 and CDR2 sequences are SGHAT and FQDESV (reference sequence). This CDR3 has 15 amino acids. Trimming took 5 bases from V and 0 from J; bases not matched to a gene: 7. CDR3 nucleotide sequence: TGTGCCAGCAGCCTGGACAGGCTAGCCTCCTACGAGCAGTACTTC. This codes for CASSLDRLASYEQYF.

The chain combines TRBV11-3 with TRBJ2-7, with no clear D. Germline V CDR1 and CDR2: SGHNT, YENEEA. The CDR3 has 13 residues. The V gene lost 1 base and the J gene lost 3 bases, with 7 bases spanning the gap. The CDR3 loop reads CASSLGYGYEQYF. As DNA, the CDR3 is TGTGCCAGCAGCTTAGGCTATGGCTACGAGCAGTACTTC.

The rearrangement joins TRBV3-1 (or the pseudogene TRBV3-2) to TRBJ2-1; TRBD2 agrees at 11 bases. V lost 3 bases to trimming and J lost 3 bases; unmatched junction nucleotides: 1. The CDR3 consists of 15 residues. In germline, CDR1 is LGHDT, CDR2 YNNKEL (reference sequence). In nucleotides, the CDR3 is TGTGCCAGCAGCCAGGGACTAGCGGTCTACAATGAGCAGTTCTTC. Translation gives CASSQGLAVYNEQFF.

This clone occurred once. The chain joins TRBV9 to TRBJ1-3; no clear D gene. CDR1 and CDR2 (germline): SGDLS, YYNGEE. V shed 0 bases and J shed 0 bases, with 10 bases lying between them. This CDR3 is 16 amino acids long. CDR3 sequence: CASSVEQLLSGNTIYF. Here the CDR3 DNA reads TGTGCCAGCAGCGTAGAACAGCTACTCTCTGGAAACACCATATATTTT.

This sequence joins TRBV4-3 and TRBJ2-1; no clear D gene. Trimming shortened V by 0 bases and J by 9 bases, and 9 bases separated the two germline ends. The germline gives CDR1 LGHNA, CDR2 YSLEER. The CDR3 is 13 amino acids. The CDR3 loop reads CASSQDLWSEQFF. CDR3 nucleotides: TGCGCCAGCAGCCAAGATCTATGGAGTGAGCAGTTCTTC.

This chain joins TRBV18 and TRBJ2-2, with 10 bases lining up with TRBD1. The CDR3 sequence is 15 residues long. Germline V gene data show CDR1 as KGHSH and CDR2 as LQKENI. Trimming removed 2 bases from V and 7 bases from J; junction bases left unmatched: 4. CDR3 protein: CASSPETGGNGELFF. DNA for the CDR3: TGTGCCAGCTCACCAGAGACAGGGGGCAACGGGGAGCTGTTTTTT.

The chain joins TRBV12-3 or TRBV12-4 to TRBJ1-4; possibly TRBD1 for D (5 bases). CDR3 length: 13 residues. Trimming shortened V by 5 bases and J by 8 bases, and 12 bases separated the two germline ends. CDR3 sequence reads: CASSDGAWEKLFF. The DNA for the CDR3 is TGTGCCAGCAGTGATGGGGCGTGGGAAAAACTGTTTTTT.

The chain joins TRBV9 to TRBJ1-1, with a possible D match to TRBD1 (6 bases). Trimming pared 0 bases from V and 7 bases from J, leaving 13 bases between. The length of the CDR3 is 14 residues. In germline, CDR1 is SGDLS, CDR2 YYNGEE. CDR3 sequence: CASSVGYRVGEAFF. The CDR3 coding sequence is TGTGCCAGCAGCGTAGGGTACAGGGTGGGTGAAGCTTTCTTT.

This clone was detected once. The chain links TRBV6-4 to TRBJ2-7; TRBD1 might be the D (6 bases). CDR3 length equals 15 residues. With 6 bases removed from V and 4 bases from J, the gap between germline ends came to 19 bases. Germline V gene data show CDR1 as MRHNA and CDR2 as SNTAGT. In DNA form, the CDR3 reads TGTGCCAGCAGCACCCCGGTACAGGGATTTTACGAGCAGTACTTC. Amino acid sequence: CASSTPVQGFYEQYF.

The genes are TRBV29-1 and TRBJ2-1; 8 bases line up with TRBD2. The CDR3 is 14 residues long. V lost 4 bases and J lost 8; bases outside the gene matches: 10. CDR1 is SQVTM and CDR2 is ANQGSEA in the germline V gene. The CDR3 is CSVGVRGGLDEQFF. As DNA, the CDR3 is TGCAGCGTTGGGGTACGGGGGGGCTTGGATGAGCAGTTCTTC.

As for this clone: Other DNA sequences in this specimen translate into the identical CDR3. This chain links TRBV11-2 with TRBJ2-3, with 7 nucleotides matching TRBD1. CDR3 length: 16 amino acids. V lost 6 bases, J lost 4 bases, and 13 bases stayed unmatched. Per germline, CDR1 SGHAT and CDR2 FQNNGV. CDR3 coding DNA: TGTGCCAGCAGTCGCCGATCCGGGACAGAGGCAGATACGCAGTATTTT. Protein sequence: CASSRRSGTEADTQYF.

The chain couples TRBV6-6 to TRBJ2-3; D possibly corresponds to TRBD1 (5 bases). The germline V gene has CDR1 MNHNY and CDR2 SVGAGI (reference sequence). CDR3 length equals 15 residues. The ends were cut back, 6 bases at V and 0 bases at J, with 13 bases in the middle. The CDR3 loop reads CASSAPRQSTDTQYF. The CDR3, as DNA: TGTGCCAGCAGCGCACCTCGACAGAGCACAGATACGCAGTATTTT.

The V gene is TRBV4-3, the J gene TRBJ1-1, with a tentative D call TRBD1 (6 bases). The germline V and J ends were trimmed by 5 bases and 0 bases, with 13 bases remaining between them. The CDR3 covers 15 residues. Germline loops: CDR1 LGHNA, CDR2 YSLEER. CDR3 DNA: TGCGCCAGCAGCTTCGGGACACGGATGAACACTGAAGCTTTCTTT. This codes for CASSFGTRMNTEAFF.

The V call is TRBV5-1, the J call TRBJ1-1; no reliable D call. Germline V lookup: CDR1 SGHRS, CDR2 YFSETQ. The CDR3 is 15 residues long. Trimming cost V 3 bases and J 3 bases, with 15 bases left between them. The CDR3 nucleotides read TGCGCCAGCAGCTGGATACCGGGGTCGGACACTGAAGCTTTCTTT. This gives the protein CASSWIPGSDTEAFF.

The gene calls are TRBV5-6 and TRBJ1-5, with unresolved D. CDR3 size: 12 residues. V dropped 1 base and J dropped 7 bases, with 6 bases sitting between them. CDR1 is SGHDT, CDR2 YYEEEE, per germline. CDR3 DNA: TGTGCCAGCAGCTTGTTCGGACAGCCCCAGCATTTT. It codes for CASSLFGQPQHF.

The chain uses TRBV19 and TRBJ1-1; D unresolved. This CDR3 is built from 14 residues. The V gene lost 6 bases and the J gene lost 0 bases, with 11 bases spanning the gap. Looked up from germline, CDR1 is LNHDA and CDR2 is SQIVND (reference sequence). The CDR3 protein is CASSPGFMNTEAFF. The CDR3 DNA is TGTGCCAGTAGCCCCGGTTTTATGAACACTGAAGCTTTCTTT.

The chain links TRBV27 to TRBJ1-5, with 9 bases identical to TRBD1. This CDR3 is 18 amino acids long. Germline V CDR1 and CDR2: MNHEY, SMNVEV (reference sequence). J lost 3 bases, V lost 3 bases, and 12 bases had no gene match. Here the CDR3 DNA reads TGTGCCAGCAGTTTTTCTTTCGGGACAGGGCTCAACAATCAGCCCCAGCATTTT. Amino acid sequence: CASSFSFGTGLNNQPQHF.

This clone appeared once. This rearrangement joins TRBV7-6 to TRBJ1-6; D ambiguous. Trimming shortened V by 1 base and J by 4 bases, and 8 bases separated the two germline ends. CDR3 length: 15 residues. Germline V gene data show CDR1 as SGHVS and CDR2 as FNYEAQ. The CDR3 reads CASSLDGGYNSPLHF. CDR3 DNA: TGTGCCAGCAGCTTAGACGGAGGGTATAATTCACCCCTCCACTTT.

CDR3 sequence: CASSYGTSRTGELFF. CDR3 coding DNA: TGTGCCAGCAGTTACGGGACCTCACGCACCGGGGAGCTGTTTTTT. V and J are TRBV6-2 or TRBV6-3 and TRBJ2-2, with D perhaps being TRBD1 or TRBD2 (5 bases each). V was pared by 2 bases and J by 4 bases, with 11 bases between. Germline-derived CDR1 and CDR2 are MNHEY and SVGEGT. The CDR3 has 15 residues.

With regard to this clone: Other DNA sequences in this specimen translate into the identical CDR3. The chain links TRBV5-1 to TRBJ2-3; D remains unclear. Germline CDR1 reads SGHRS; CDR2 reads YFSETQ. The germline V and J ends were trimmed by 1 base and 0 bases, with 6 bases remaining between them. The CDR3 is 14 amino acids. CDR3 coding DNA: TGCGCCAGCAGCTTGAGCGATAGCACAGATACGCAGTATTTT. As protein: CASSLSDSTDTQYF.

J is TRBJ1-1 and V is TRBV5-1; D is perhaps TRBD1 (6 bases). This CDR3 region has 14 residues. The V gene lost 2 bases and the J gene lost 3 bases, with 11 bases spanning the gap. Germline CDR1 reads SGHRS; CDR2 reads YFSETQ. CDR3 protein: CASSFEGEDTEAFF. The CDR3 DNA reads as TGCGCCAGCAGCTTCGAGGGGGAGGACACTGAAGCTTTCTTT.

The chain is built from TRBV4-1 and TRBJ2-5; D ambiguous. CDR1 and CDR2 (germline): MGHRA, YSYEKL. This CDR3 spans 16 amino acids. V lost 4 bases and J lost 2, with 17 bases in between. CDR3 loop: CASSPRLALEQETQYF. In DNA form, the CDR3 reads TGCGCCAGCAGCCCGCGACTTGCGTTGGAACAAGAGACCCAGTACTTC.

J is TRBJ1-2 and V is TRBV28; 7 bases line up with TRBD1. Germline V gives CDR1 MDHEN, CDR2 SYDVKM. The CDR3 is made up of 14 amino acids. Germline trimming cut 2 bases from V and 4 bases from J; bases unmatched to any gene: 4. CDR3 nucleotide sequence: TGTGCCAGCAGTTTAGTAGGGACAGTCTATGGCTACACCTTC. Translated: CASSLVGTVYGYTF.